The clone carrying this T cell receptor (beta chain) showed up just a few times. What it binds is not known. Germline lookup yields CDR1 SGHDT and CDR2 YYEEEE. Losses at the gene ends were 1 base for V and 2 bases for J; bases not matched to a gene: 2. There are 14 residues in the CDR3. This sample is drawn from a study of cytomegalovirus exposure and HLA in healthy donors. Study overall: Researchers found that about 84% of some 400 genotyped donors fell within the Caucasian-associated ancestry cluster. Points from the study as a whole: Earlier analysis yielded a pattern in which most TCR beta V segments were productive about 90% or about 30% of the time. Accounts indicate the classifier identified cytomegalovirus status with strong specificity and sensitivity. The only immune exposure information that was available was CMV serostatus.

Both 60 Vbeta primers and 13 Jbeta primers went into the PCR. Generated by immunoSEQ multiplex PCR, the TCRdb table keeps only in-frame clones and is missing some. The sample records about 80,000 clones, approximately 62% being singletons. Sequencing was carried out using PBMCs. This receptor was identified in a male donor in good health and CMV-seropositive. The gene calls are TRBV5-6 and TRBJ1-2; 7 positions match TRBD1. The CDR3 bases are TGTGCCAGCAGCTTGAACAGGGGAAACTATGGCTACACCTTC. It specifies CASSLNRGNYGYTF.